The next 27 T cell receptor beta chains were all read from a single sample in a study of post-analysis software for immune sequencing data. Findings and caveats of the study: About five TRBV segments were more frequent in patients than controls; TRBV5-6, TRBV5-1 and TRBV20-1 belonged to this group.

Prepared libraries of TCR beta cDNA carried unique molecular identifiers. Each CDR3 protein gets one entry after TCRdb re-called the PCR reads with MiXCR. The data hold roughly 670,000 distinct CDR3 sequences, with 59% observed a single time. Antigens for these TCRs are unknown. Sequencing was performed on blood. Every receptor here comes from a girl aged 2-10 years with multiple sclerosis.

The V call is TRBV5-5, the J call TRBJ1-1; D possibly corresponds to TRBD1 (6 bases). Germline CDR1 SGHKS, CDR2 YYEKEE (reference sequence). V was cut by 0 bases and J by 5 bases, with 11 bases left in between. CDR3 length equals 14 residues. CDR3 protein: CASSLAGEVTEAFF. In DNA form, the CDR3 reads TGTGCCAGCAGCTTGGCAGGGGAGGTAACTGAAGCTTTCTTT.

The rearrangement links TRBV4-2 to TRBJ1-5, with 7 bases lining up with TRBD1. V gave up 3 bases and J gave up 0 bases; unmatched junction bases: 2. Germline values: CDR1 LGHNA, CDR2 YNFKEQ. The CDR3 contains 15 residues. The CDR3, as DNA: TGTGCCAGCAGCCAGGACAGGCTTAGCAATCAGCCCCAGCATTTT. This gives the protein CASSQDRLSNQPQHF.

This chain uses TRBV5-1 with TRBJ2-5; possible D gene TRBD1, 6 bases. The V and J ends lost 0 bases and 0 bases respectively, with 6 bases between them. Germline values: CDR1 SGHRS, CDR2 YFSETQ. This CDR3 is built from 14 residues. CDR3 sequence (DNA): TGCGCCAGCAGCTTGGGACAGGACCAAGAGACCCAGTACTTC. This translates into CASSLGQDQETQYF.

The chain recombines TRBV20-1 with TRBJ2-5; 8 bases map to TRBD1. Per the germline V gene, CDR1 is DFQATT and CDR2 is SNEGSKA (reference sequence). This CDR3 contains 14 residues. J gave up 5 bases and V 1 base, and 6 bases lay outside the gene matches. The CDR3 loop reads CSARGDRGGETQYF. The CDR3 region has the DNA TGCAGTGCTAGAGGCGACAGGGGCGGGGAGACCCAGTACTTC.

This clonotype was recorded a few times. This rearrangement joins TRBV7-2 to TRBJ1-1, with TRBD1 matching 7 bases. Germline lookup yields CDR1 SGHTA and CDR2 FQGNSA. The CDR3 covers 15 residues. Trimming cost V 2 bases and J 5 bases; bases outside gene matches: 8. The CDR3 protein is CASSLLGQGGTEAFF. The CDR3 region has the DNA TGTGCCAGCAGCTTATTGGGCCAGGGGGGGACTGAAGCTTTCTTT.

This clonotype was counted a few times. V is TRBV12-3 or TRBV12-4 and J is TRBJ2-3; 7 positions agree with TRBD1. The CDR3 totals 15 residues. V shed 6 bases and J 1 base; nucleotides not matched to a gene: 7. CDR3 bases: TGTGCCAGCAGCACGACAGGGTCCGGCACAGATACGCAGTATTTT. This encodes CASSTTGSGTDTQYF.

The rearrangement uses TRBV5-1 and TRBJ2-1, with TRBD2 matching over 11 bases. This CDR3 spans 16 amino acids. Germline CDR1 SGHRS, CDR2 YFSETQ. Unmatched junction bases numbered 3, after V lost 4 bases and J lost 0 bases. The CDR3 DNA is TGCGCCAGCAGCACTAGCGGGGGAAGCTCCTACAATGAGCAGTTCTTC. Its translation is CASSTSGGSSYNEQFF.

The rearrangement uses TRBV9 and TRBJ2-1; 10 bases agree with TRBD2. CDR1 is SGDLS, CDR2 YYNGEE, per germline. This CDR3 comprises 16 residues. The J segment lost 8 bases and the V segment lost 6 bases, leaving 14 bases of the junction unmatched. This CDR3 is CASTPAGKREGDEQFF. The CDR3 DNA follows: TGTGCCAGCACCCCCGCAGGCAAGCGGGAGGGCGATGAGCAGTTCTTC.

The chain joins TRBV7-3 to TRBJ2-1, with 8 bases that match TRBD2. The CDR3 extends over 15 amino acids. CDR1 SGHTA and CDR2 FQGTGA come from the germline V gene. V lost 3 bases and J lost 5; bases outside the gene matches: 6. CDR3 protein: CASSFSGASNNEQFF. The CDR3 DNA is TGTGCCAGCAGCTTTAGCGGGGCGAGCAACAATGAGCAGTTCTTC.

The genes are TRBV5-1 and TRBJ2-4, with no clear D. The germline CDR1 and CDR2 sequences are SGHRS and YFSETQ. The V gene lost 1 base and the J gene lost 0 bases, with 11 bases spanning the gap. The CDR3 contains 16 residues. The CDR3: CASSLTSPLAKNIQYF. CDR3 bases: TGCGCCAGCAGCTTGACCTCTCCTCTAGCCAAAAACATTCAGTACTTC.

The chain is built from TRBV5-5 and TRBJ1-4; D may be TRBD1 (6 bases). Per germline, CDR1 SGHKS and CDR2 YYEKEE (reference sequence). This CDR3 comprises 15 residues. V lost 4 bases to trimming and J lost 7 bases, with 17 bases between them. The chain's CDR3 is CASSPSAGEVEKLFF. The CDR3 nucleotides are TGTGCCAGCAGCCCATCCGCAGGGGAGGTTGAAAAACTGTTTTTT.

This clonotype was counted only a few times. This chain uses TRBV7-3 with TRBJ2-4, with D uncertain. The tail of the sequence fits TRBJ2-7 better, so the J call may be wrong. Germline CDR1 SGHTA, CDR2 FQGTGA. CDR3 size: 13 residues. The CDR3 DNA reads TGTGCCAGCAGCCAACTCCCGGGCTACGAGCAGTACTTC. Translation gives CASSQLPGYEQYF.

The chain employs TRBV10-3 and TRBJ2-7; 7 bases are a match to TRBD1. Trimming took 4 bases from V and 4 from J; bases not matched to a gene: 4. Looked up from germline, CDR1 is ENHRY and CDR2 is SYGVKD. The length of the CDR3 is 13 residues. The CDR3 DNA follows: TGTGCCATCAGTGGGGCAGGGGGATACGAGCAGTACTTC. Its translation is CAISGAGGYEQYF.

V usage is TRBV10-3 and J usage is TRBJ1-2; 7 bases line up with TRBD1. Germline-derived CDR1 and CDR2 are ENHRY and SYGVKD. CDR3 length equals 14 residues. With V trimmed by 6 bases and J by 4 bases, 8 bases remained unmatched. CDR3 region: CAIRGTETSYGYTF. The CDR3 DNA follows: TGTGCCATCAGAGGGACAGAAACCTCCTATGGCTACACCTTC.

This clonotype was seen more than once but under ten times. This chain uses TRBV7-6 with TRBJ2-5, with 9 positions matching TRBD1. This CDR3 comprises 16 residues. Germline CDR1 and CDR2: SGHVS and FNYEAQ. With 2 bases clipped from V and 2 bases from J, the junction kept 6 bases outside the gene matches. The CDR3 nucleotides are TGTGCCAGCAGCTTACCGACAGGGGGGGGACAAGAGACCCAGTACTTC. This translates into CASSLPTGGGQETQYF.

V usage is TRBV7-3 and J usage is TRBJ2-1; 12 bases are shared with TRBD2. In germline, CDR1 is SGHTA, CDR2 FQGTGA. This CDR3 contains 16 residues. With V trimmed by 4 bases and J by 6 bases, 7 bases remained unmatched. DNA for the CDR3: TGTGCCAGCAGCTCCCCGACTAGCGGGAGACCCAATGAGCAGTTCTTC. Translation gives CASSSPTSGRPNEQFF.

This clonotype showed up just a few times. V gene TRBV7-3 combines with J gene TRBJ2-7; no firm D call. V was pared by 2 bases and J by 4 bases, with 9 bases between. This CDR3 comprises 13 residues. Germline CDR1 reads SGHTA; CDR2 reads FQGTGA. CDR3 sequence (DNA): TGTGCCAGCAGCTTAGACCCCTCTTACGAGCAGTACTTC. It translates to CASSLDPSYEQYF.

As for this clonotype: A junction end diverges from the germline sequence, so it may reflect a read error. The CDR3 region has the DNA TGTGCCAGTAGTTACCAAGGGGGAACAGAGACCCAGTACTTC. Its protein is CASSYQGGTETQYF. The J gene is TRBJ2-5, the V gene TRBV6-5; D perhaps matches TRBD1 (6 bases). Per the germline V gene, CDR1 is MNHEY and CDR2 is SVGAGI. The CDR3 spans 14 residues.

This clonotype was seen a single time. The chain employs TRBV7-2 and TRBJ2-5; 7 bases are shared with TRBD1. V shed 8 bases, J shed 11 bases, and the junction held 17 bases outside the gene matches. CDR3 length: 14 amino acids. From germline, CDR1 is SGHTA and CDR2 FQGNSA. The CDR3: CASGNQERGLGQYF. As DNA, the CDR3 is TGTGCCAGCGGAAACCAAGAGAGGGGGCTAGGGCAGTACTTC.

This chain links TRBV5-5 with TRBJ1-1; tentatively, D is TRBD1 (6 bases). The length of the CDR3 is 13 residues. Germline V gene sequence: CDR1 SGHKS, CDR2 YYEKEE (reference sequence). Trimming removed 3 bases at V and 7 bases at J, with 13 bases between. The CDR3 region has the DNA TGTGCCAGCAGCTGGCTTAGGGGACATGAAGCTTTCTTT. Its protein is CASSWLRGHEAFF.

This chain uses TRBV20-1 with TRBJ2-4; D gene unclear. This CDR3 is built from 13 residues. CDR1 is DFQATT and CDR2 is SNEGSKA in the germline V gene (reference sequence). Trimming shortened V by 6 bases and J by 1 base, and 10 bases separated the two germline ends. The CDR3 spells CSAATRAKNIQYF. In DNA, the CDR3 is TGCAGTGCGGCAACCCGGGCCAAAAACATTCAGTACTTC.

The CDR3 loop reads CASSLRGVYQETQYF. In DNA, the CDR3 is TGTGCCAGCAGTTTACGAGGAGTGTACCAAGAGACCCAGTACTTC. The rearrangement uses TRBV12-3 or TRBV12-4 and TRBJ2-5; D call uncertain. Trimming took off 2 bases at V and 0 bases at J, with 10 bases between the two ends. This CDR3 comprises 15 residues.

This clonotype came up once. The gene calls are TRBV18 and TRBJ2-5, with no clear D. CDR1 KGHSH and CDR2 LQKENI come from the germline V gene. The CDR3 is made up of 15 amino acids. V was clipped by 3 bases and J by 1 base, with 12 bases between them. The chain's CDR3 is CASSPSPTFQETQYF. Here the CDR3 DNA reads TGTGCCAGCTCACCGAGTCCAACGTTCCAAGAGACCCAGTACTTC.

This sequence joins TRBV12-3 or TRBV12-4 and TRBJ2-7; D might be TRBD2 (5 bases). Matching the DNA end better, TRBJ2-5 makes the J call doubtful. There are 14 residues in the CDR3. As DNA, the CDR3 is TGTGCCAGCAGCCGCCGAGGGTACCAAGAGACCCAGTACTTC. Translated: CASSRRGYQETQYF.

In its sample, this clonotype was seen once. CDR3 region: CASSTLGGRANTGELFF. In DNA form, the CDR3 reads TGTGCCAGCAGTACCCTAGGGGGGAGGGCCAACACCGGGGAGCTGTTTTTT. The V call is TRBV12-3 or TRBV12-4, the J call TRBJ2-2; possibly TRBD2 for D (7 bases). V dropped 5 bases and J dropped 2 bases, with 18 bases sitting between them. This CDR3 has 17 residues.

The J gene is TRBJ1-1, the V gene TRBV29-1, with 7 bases identical to TRBD1. With V trimmed by 6 bases and J by 8 bases, 3 bases remained unmatched. Germline CDR1 reads SQVTM; CDR2 reads ANQGSEA. The CDR3 sequence is 10 residues long. The CDR3 coding sequence is TGCAGCGTCTGGACAGGCGAAGCTTTCTTT. Encoded protein: CSVWTGEAFF. The full variable domain, with the rest looked up from reference TRBV29-1 and TRBJ1-1, is SAVISQKPSRDICQRGTSLTIQCQVDSQVTMMFWYRQQPGQSLTLIATANQGSEATYESGFVIDKFPISRPNLTFSTLTVSNMSPEDSSIYLCSVWTGEAFFGQGTRLTVV.

V is TRBV6-5 and J is TRBJ2-3; TRBD2 aligns across 14 bases. CDR3 length equals 15 residues. The germline gives CDR1 MNHEY, CDR2 SVGAGI. The trim removed 6 bases at V and 5 bases at J, leaving 4 bases unmatched. The CDR3 DNA reads TGTGCCAGCAGCCCGACTAGCGGGGGGGGAGATACGCAGTATTTT. This codes for CASSPTSGGGDTQYF.